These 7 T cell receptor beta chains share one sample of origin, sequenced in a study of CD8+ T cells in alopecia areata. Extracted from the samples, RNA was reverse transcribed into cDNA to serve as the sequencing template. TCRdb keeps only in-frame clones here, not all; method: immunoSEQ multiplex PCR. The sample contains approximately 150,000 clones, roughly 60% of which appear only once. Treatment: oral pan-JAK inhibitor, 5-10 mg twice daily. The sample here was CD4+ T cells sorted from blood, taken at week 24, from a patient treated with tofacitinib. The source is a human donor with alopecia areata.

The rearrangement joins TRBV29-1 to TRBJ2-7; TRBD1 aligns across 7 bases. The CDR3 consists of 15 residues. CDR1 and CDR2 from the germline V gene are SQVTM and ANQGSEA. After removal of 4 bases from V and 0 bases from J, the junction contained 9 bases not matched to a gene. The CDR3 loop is CSVAPSKGASYEQYF. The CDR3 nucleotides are TGCAGCGTTGCTCCCTCGAAGGGGGCCTCCTACGAGCAGTACTTC.

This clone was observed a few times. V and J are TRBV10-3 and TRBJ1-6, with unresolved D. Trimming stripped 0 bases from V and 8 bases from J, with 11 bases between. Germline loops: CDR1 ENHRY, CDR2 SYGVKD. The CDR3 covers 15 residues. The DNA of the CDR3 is TGTGCCATCAGTGAGTCTCCGGCGAAGGATTCACCCCTCCACTTT. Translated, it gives CAISESPAKDSPLHF.

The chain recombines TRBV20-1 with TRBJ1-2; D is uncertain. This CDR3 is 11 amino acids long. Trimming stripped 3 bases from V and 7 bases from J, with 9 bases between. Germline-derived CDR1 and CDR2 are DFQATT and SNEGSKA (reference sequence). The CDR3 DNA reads TGCAGTGCTAGTTCCAAGTCTGGCTACACCTTC. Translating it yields CSASSKSGYTF.

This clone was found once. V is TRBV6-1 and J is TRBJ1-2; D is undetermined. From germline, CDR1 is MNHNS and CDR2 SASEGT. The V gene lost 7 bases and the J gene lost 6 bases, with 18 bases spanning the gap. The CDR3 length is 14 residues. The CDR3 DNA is TGTGCCAGCACCGTAAGCGGCAGAAGGGATGGCTACACCTTC. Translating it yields CASTVSGRRDGYTF.

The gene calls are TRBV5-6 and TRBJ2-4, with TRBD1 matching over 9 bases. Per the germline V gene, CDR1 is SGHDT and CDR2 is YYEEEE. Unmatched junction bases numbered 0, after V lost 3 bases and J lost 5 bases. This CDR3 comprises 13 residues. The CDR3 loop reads CASSWDRENIQYF. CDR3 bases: TGTGCCAGCAGCTGGGACAGGGAAAACATTCAGTACTTC.

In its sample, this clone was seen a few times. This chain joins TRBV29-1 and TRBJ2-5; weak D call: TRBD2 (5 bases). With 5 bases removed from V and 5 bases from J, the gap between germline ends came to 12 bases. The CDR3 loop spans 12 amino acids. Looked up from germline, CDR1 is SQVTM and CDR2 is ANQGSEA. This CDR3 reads CSVSSGGETQYF. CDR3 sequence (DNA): TGCAGCGTTTCAAGCGGTGGTGAGACCCAGTACTTC. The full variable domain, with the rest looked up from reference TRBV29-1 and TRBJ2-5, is SAVISQKPSRDICQRGTSLTIQCQVDSQVTMMFWYRQQPGQSLTLIATANQGSEATYESGFVIDKFPISRPNLTFSTLTVSNMSPEDSSIYLCSVSSGGETQYFGPGTRLLVL.

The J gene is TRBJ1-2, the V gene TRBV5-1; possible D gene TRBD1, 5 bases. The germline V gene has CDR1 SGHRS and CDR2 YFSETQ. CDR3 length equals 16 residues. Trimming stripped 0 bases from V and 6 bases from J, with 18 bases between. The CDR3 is CASSLDRGSGPDGYTF. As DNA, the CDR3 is TGCGCCAGCAGCTTGGACCGGGGGTCGGGGCCCGATGGCTACACCTTC.